Sequencing of this T cell receptor beta chain was carried out in a study of blood T cell repertoires in COVID-19. About the study: Sites across the United States, Italy and Spain contributed samples from acute and convalescent COVID-19. T cells, B-cell-depleted T cells, or PBMCs provided the cDNA or gDNA that served as material.

Trimming took off 0 bases at V and 4 bases at J, with 12 bases between the two ends. The CDR3 extends over 15 amino acids. The germline V gene has CDR1 MNHEY and CDR2 SVGAGI. Original analysis: Amplifying reference gene primers gave estimates of nucleated cell counts. Repertoires were generated with immunoSEQ multiplex PCR, while TCRdb's copy carries only in-frame clones and drops some. From that table come the V and J calls and clone size; the DNA was used to work out D and trimming. The sample holds about 100,000 clones; about 90% are singletons and the top ten take 7% to 9%. The material sequenced was peripheral blood. V is TRBV6-5 and J is TRBJ1-1; no reliable D call. The origin of this receptor is a man aged 25 to 40 in a cohort sampled during active COVID-19. The CDR3 here is CASSYSTGGGTEAFF. The CDR3, as DNA: TGTGCCAGCAGTTACTCAACGGGCGGAGGCACTGAAGCTTTCTTT.